These 27 T cell receptor beta chains were sequenced from one sample in a study of T-cell reconstitution after alpha-beta-depleted transplantation in children (dated by TCRdb to the mid-2010s). The library was produced with PCR. Sequencing was carried out with an Illumina HiSeq 2500. To normalize quantification of the TCRbeta repertoire, the TCR libraries were built with molecular barcoding that relied on unique molecular identifiers. Starting from the raw public reads, TCRdb applied fastp trimming at Q25, assembled clones with MiXCR and retained in-frame beta chains. Entries that share a CDR3 protein sequence are merged under the most common genes and DNA. The table for this sample lists around 370,000 distinct CDR3 sequences; about a tenth of them were counted only once. Less than 2.5% of the sample is in the top ten clones. Specimen: PBMCs from the stem cell graft donor, collected from the stem cell graft. The origin of the receptors is a human donor who donated a stem cell graft to a child with acute lymphoblastic leukemia.

This clonotype was seen a few times. This chain links TRBV20-1 with TRBJ1-6; 7 bases fit TRBD1. The germline V gene encodes CDR1 DFQATT and CDR2 SNEGSKA (reference sequence). CDR3 length equals 14 residues. With V trimmed by 8 bases and J by 8 bases, 12 bases remained unmatched. CDR3 coding DNA: TGCAGTATTACAGGGGCAACTCGGGATTCACCCCTCCACTTT. This sequence encodes CSITGATRDSPLHF.

This clonotype has a handful of counts. The rearrangement links TRBV7-9 to TRBJ1-2; 7 nucleotides line up with TRBD1. Germline values: CDR1 SEHNR, CDR2 FQNEAQ (reference sequence). V lost 2 bases and J lost 7; bases outside the gene matches: 7. This CDR3 is built from 14 residues. The CDR3 nucleotides are TGTGCCAGCAGCTTAACGAGGGGGCACGGTGGCTACACCTTC. Protein product: CASSLTRGHGGYTF. Complete variable domain (other parts from reference TRBV7-9 and TRBJ1-2): DTGVSQNPRHKITKRGQNVTFRCDPISEHNRLYWYRQTLGQGPEFLTYFQNEAQLEKSRLLSDRFSAERPKGSFSTLEIQRTEQGDSAMYLCASSLTRGHGGYTFGSGTRLTVV.

A few counts support this clonotype. The V and J genes are TRBV5-1 and TRBJ2-1, with TRBD2 matching over 9 bases. The V gene end was trimmed by 3 bases and the J gene end by 6 bases; junction bases not matched to a gene: 10. Germline loops: CDR1 SGHRS, CDR2 YFSETQ. This CDR3 is built from 16 residues. The CDR3 region has the DNA TGCGCCAGCAGCTGGGAACCGGGACTAGCCCTCAATGAGCAGTTCTTC. Translated, it gives CASSWEPGLALNEQFF. Drawing the rest from reference TRBV5-1 and TRBJ2-1, the complete variable domain is KAGVTQTPRYLIKTRGQQVTLSCSPISGHRSVSWYQQTPGQGLQFLFEYFSETQRNKGNFPGRFSGRQFSNSRSEMNVSTLELGDSALYLCASSWEPGLALNEQFFGPGTRLTVL.

This clonotype showed up just a few times. The chain couples TRBV4-1 to TRBJ2-3; 13 bases fit TRBD2. Losses at the gene ends were 3 bases for V and 4 bases for J; bases not matched to a gene: 4. This CDR3 comprises 16 residues. Germline-derived CDR1 and CDR2 are MGHRA and YSYEKL. CDR3 protein: CASSQGLAGRSDTQYF. The CDR3 bases are TGCGCCAGCAGCCAGGGACTAGCGGGACGGTCAGATACGCAGTATTTT.

This clonotype was counted between two and nine times. The V and J genes are TRBV7-3 and TRBJ1-5; D is perhaps TRBD1 (5 bases). CDR1 and CDR2 from the germline V gene are SGHTA and FQGTGA. The V and J ends lost 5 bases and 0 bases respectively, with 17 bases between them. The CDR3 extends over 17 amino acids. The CDR3 region has the DNA TGTGCCAGCAGCCAAGTTAGGGGCAGCCATAGCAATCAGCCCCAGCATTTT. It yields the protein CASSQVRGSHSNQPQHF.

The V and J genes are TRBV5-1 and TRBJ2-1; TRBD1 matches at 7 bases. This CDR3 is built from 14 residues. Germline CDR1 and CDR2: SGHRS and YFSETQ. The junction had 5 bases not matched to a gene; V was cut back by 0 bases and J by 8 bases. CDR3 sequence reads: CASSLGDRVHEQFF. The CDR3 DNA reads TGCGCCAGCAGCTTGGGTGACAGGGTCCATGAGCAGTTCTTC.

This clonotype came up many times. The rearrangement uses TRBV7-2 and TRBJ2-7; maybe TRBD2 (6 bases). Trimming took 5 bases from V and 4 from J, leaving 15 bases between them. Germline assignment: CDR1 SGHTA and CDR2 FQGNSA. This CDR3 has 14 residues. The CDR3: CASSPGTFSYEQYF. The CDR3 region has the DNA TGTGCCAGCAGCCCCGGGACTTTCTCGTACGAGCAGTACTTC.

There are a few counts of this clonotype. The chain couples TRBV12-3 or TRBV12-4 to TRBJ2-3, with D maybe TRBD1 (5 bases). The CDR3 spans 15 residues. V shed 7 bases and J shed 4 bases, with 18 bases lying between them. CDR3 bases: TGTGCCAGCACCAGGGTTGGGCGGCCCCCAGATACGCAGTATTTT. Residues: CASTRVGRPPDTQYF.

V is TRBV20-1 and J is TRBJ1-2; D uncertain. Germline V gene sequence: CDR1 DFQATT, CDR2 SNEGSKA (reference sequence). V shed 0 bases and J shed 4 bases, with 9 bases lying between them. The CDR3 has 13 amino acids. CDR3 residues: CSARDPATYGYTF. In nucleotides, the CDR3 is TGCAGTGCTAGAGATCCAGCTACCTATGGCTACACCTTC.

With regard to this clonotype: As the CDR3 is not closed by the conserved phenylalanine or tryptophan, this likely results from a read error. V gene TRBV20-1 combines with J gene TRBJ1-3, with TRBD1 matching 8 bases. Germline V gene data show CDR1 as DFQATT and CDR2 as SNEGSKA (reference sequence). Unmatched junction bases numbered 10, after V lost 6 bases and J lost 0 bases. This CDR3 comprises 16 residues. CDR3 sequence reads: CSAAGRGQVSGNTIYL. Written as DNA, the CDR3 is TGCAGTGCCGCGGGCAGGGGGCAAGTCTCTGGAAACACCATATATTTG.

This clonotype was seen a few times. The chain recombines TRBV5-1 with TRBJ2-7; 8 bases fit TRBD1. Germline CDR1 SGHRS, CDR2 YFSETQ. Trimming cost V 4 bases and J 7 bases; bases outside gene matches: 10. CDR3 size: 14 residues. CDR3 nucleotides: TGCGCCAGCAGCCCCGGAGGGGGACAGGAAGAGCAGTACTTC. As protein: CASSPGGGQEEQYF.

The chain links TRBV2 to TRBJ1-2; 9 positions match TRBD1. CDR3 length: 18 amino acids. Germline V gives CDR1 SNHLY, CDR2 FYNNEI. The junction had 15 bases not matched to a gene; V was cut back by 6 bases and J by 1 base. The CDR3 reads CASSTGTGRGRLNYGYTF. The CDR3 region has the DNA TGTGCCAGCAGCACCGGGACAGGGAGGGGGCGCCTTAACTATGGCTACACCTTC.

This clonotype was observed a handful of times. V is TRBV12-3 or TRBV12-4 and J is TRBJ2-1, with TRBD2 as a possible D gene (5 bases). The CDR3 spans 13 residues. V shed 8 bases and J shed 9 bases, with 17 bases lying between them. Written as DNA, the CDR3 is TGTGCCAGCTTCCTCCAAGAGGGCGGTGAGCAGTTCTTC. Its translation is CASFLQEGGEQFF.

This clonotype was found a few times. The chain combines TRBV3-1 with TRBJ2-1; 10 positions agree with TRBD1. This CDR3 spans 16 amino acids. V shed 4 bases, J shed 6 bases, and the junction held 9 bases outside the gene matches. In germline, CDR1 is LGHDT, CDR2 YNNKEL (reference sequence). The CDR3 bases are TGTGCCAGCAGCCGGGGGGTAAGGACAGGGGGCAATGAGCAGTTCTTC. Its translation: CASSRGVRTGGNEQFF.

The CDR3 DNA reads as TGCGCCAGCAGTCGGACTAGCGGGGAATCCCCTGGCGAGACCCAGTACTTC. Translation gives CASSRTSGESPGETQYF. The J gene is TRBJ2-5, the V gene TRBV23-1; the match to TRBD2 covers 12 bases. TRBV23-1 is flagged as an ORF with uncertain function. This CDR3 contains 17 residues. The V segment lost 4 bases and the J segment 5 bases; nucleotides outside the gene matches: 11.

This chain uses TRBV7-2 with TRBJ2-7, with 9 bases aligning to TRBD2. V lost 1 base to trimming and J lost 4 bases; unmatched junction nucleotides: 5. The CDR3 has 15 amino acids. Germline loops: CDR1 SGHTA, CDR2 FQGNSA. In nucleotides, the CDR3 is TGTGCCAGCAGCTTAGGTAGCGGGAGTTTTTACGAGCAGTACTTC. The encoded protein is CASSLGSGSFYEQYF.

The chain is built from TRBV7-3 and TRBJ2-1, with 7 positions matching TRBD1. This CDR3 comprises 14 residues. J lost 5 bases, V lost 5 bases, and 6 bases had no gene match. Germline V lookup: CDR1 SGHTA, CDR2 FQGTGA. The CDR3 loop is CASSPWDSHNEQFF. The CDR3 DNA sequence: TGTGCCAGCAGCCCTTGGGACAGCCACAATGAGCAGTTCTTC.

This chain connects TRBV11-2 to TRBJ2-2, with TRBD1 matching over 7 bases. CDR3 length equals 18 residues. In germline, CDR1 is SGHAT, CDR2 FQNNGV. The junction had 8 bases not matched to a gene; V was cut back by 0 bases and J by 1 base. The CDR3 coding sequence is TGTGCCAGCAGCTTAGACCCACAGGGGCCCCTGAACACCGGGGAGCTGTTTTTT. Translation gives CASSLDPQGPLNTGELFF.

This clonotype was counted ten times or more. The gene calls are TRBV6-2 or TRBV6-3 and TRBJ2-7, with D uncertain. The V gene lost 2 bases and the J gene lost 3 bases, with 23 bases spanning the gap. Germline V gene lookup returns CDR1 MNHEY and CDR2 SVGEGT. The CDR3 contains 18 residues. In DNA form, the CDR3 reads TGTGCCAGCAGTTACGAATTATTAAGGACCGTTACTCTCTACGAGCAGTACTTC. Protein sequence: CASSYELLRTVTLYEQYF.

This clonotype has just a few counts. The CDR3 DNA reads TGTGCCAGCAGCCCTACGGGACTGGTAAACACCGGGGAGCTGTTTTTT. Encoded protein: CASSPTGLVNTGELFF. V is TRBV11-2 and J is TRBJ2-2; maybe TRBD2 (6 bases). V was shortened by 5 bases and J by 2 bases, with 15 bases between the two germline ends. The CDR3 is made up of 16 amino acids. Germline lookup yields CDR1 SGHAT and CDR2 FQNNGV.

This clonotype was detected a few times. This chain uses TRBV20-1 with TRBJ2-2; 8 positions agree with TRBD1. V was clipped by 0 bases and J by 6 bases; unmatched bases: 6. CDR3 length equals 15 residues. Germline lookup yields CDR1 DFQATT and CDR2 SNEGSKA (reference sequence). The CDR3 DNA reads as TGCAGTGCTAGAGATGGCGGCAGGGGGCCCGGGGAGCTGTTTTTT. This codes for CSARDGGRGPGELFF.

This clonotype was counted many times. The genes are TRBV7-2 and TRBJ2-7; D is unresolved. There are 14 residues in the CDR3. Germline V gene data show CDR1 as SGHTA and CDR2 as FQGNSA. Trimming stripped 2 bases from V and 0 bases from J, with 8 bases between. The DNA for the CDR3 is TGTGCCAGCAGCTTACCCGGAGCCTCCTACGAGCAGTACTTC. Its translation is CASSLPGASYEQYF.

The chain links TRBV27 to TRBJ1-2; unclear D gene. Germline V CDR1 and CDR2: MNHEY, SMNVEV (reference sequence). V lost 2 bases to trimming and J lost 6 bases, with 13 bases between them. CDR3 length: 14 amino acids. CDR3 protein: CASSLAFQSHGYTF. The CDR3 DNA follows: TGTGCCAGCAGTTTAGCTTTCCAGTCTCATGGCTACACCTTC.

In this sample, this clonotype turned up a few times. V gene TRBV12-3 or TRBV12-4 combines with J gene TRBJ2-7, with TRBD1 identical over 9 bases. This CDR3 has 17 amino acids. Unmatched junction bases numbered 13, after V lost 1 base and J lost 6 bases. The CDR3 region is CASSLGRAGTGLGEQYF. CDR3 bases: TGTGCCAGCAGTTTAGGCCGAGCCGGGACAGGGTTAGGCGAGCAGTACTTC.

The DNA of the CDR3 is TGCAGTGCTAGGGTCCCAGGGCTTAACTATGGCTACACCTTC. Translation gives CSARVPGLNYGYTF. The V gene is TRBV20-1, the J gene TRBJ1-2; the D gene is possibly TRBD1 (5 bases). The CDR3 runs to 14 residues. Germline V gene sequence: CDR1 DFQATT, CDR2 SNEGSKA (reference sequence). Trimming removed 3 bases at V and 1 base at J, with 12 bases between.

The V and J genes are TRBV6-2 or TRBV6-3 and TRBJ2-3, with D hard to call. Trimming removed 0 bases at V and 4 bases at J, with 8 bases between. This CDR3 spans 14 amino acids. The germline CDR1 and CDR2 sequences are MNHEY and SVGEGT. The CDR3 is CASSYSLDPDTQYF. CDR3 in DNA: TGTGCCAGCAGTTACTCCCTAGACCCAGATACGCAGTATTTT.

There are a few counts of this clonotype. The chain combines TRBV6-1 with TRBJ2-1, with D possibly matching TRBD2 (5 bases). V was cut by 4 bases and J by 5 bases, with 12 bases left in between. Germline V lookup: CDR1 MNHNS, CDR2 SASEGT. The CDR3 contains 14 residues. The CDR3 coding sequence is TGTGCCAGCAGTGCCAGCGGCCCCCACAATGAGCAGTTCTTC. It codes for CASSASGPHNEQFF.